One and the same sample provided the 7 T cell receptor beta chains below, sequenced in a study of tumor-infiltrating lymphocytes in primary liver carcinoma. Unsorted bulk tissue, roughly 20-34 mg of it, served as the source for co-extraction of RNA and DNA. TCR beta cDNA came from around 0.5 ug total RNA, primed with a constant-region primer. Three rounds of nested multiplex PCR with slightly modified ARM-PCR produced TCR beta libraries. With TRBV1-TRBV30 forward primers and a C-beta reverse primer, the first two PCR rounds were run for about 10 cycles each. TCRdb re-called the multiplex PCR reads with MiXCR, one entry per CDR3 protein. The sample contains around 81,000 distinct CDR3 sequences, around 75% of which appear only once. Sequences were obtained from liver tumor tissue from sampling region 4. Subset meaning: tumor region T4, right-lateral pole. The receptor source for this set is an older woman with primary liver carcinoma and hepatitis B virus infection.

This clonotype was counted a single time. This may be a read error, as it is one base from a much larger clone. V usage is TRBV12-3 or TRBV12-4 and J usage is TRBJ2-1, with D possibly matching TRBD1 (5 bases). The CDR3 is made up of 12 amino acids. The CDR3 nucleotides are TGTGCCAGCAGTTCCAGGGTGAATGGGCAGTTCTTC. Translated, it gives CASSSRVNGQFF.

On this clonotype itself: The CDR3 carries no conserved terminal phenylalanine or tryptophan, so it likely arises from a read error. The rearrangement joins TRBV29-1 to TRBJ1-1; maybe TRBD1 (5 bases). Deletions cut 5 bases from V and 4 bases from J, with 17 bases between. The CDR3 totals 14 residues. Germline assignment: CDR1 SQVTM and CDR2 ANQGSEA. The CDR3 reads CSVTRRATGTEAFS. CDR3 coding DNA: TGCAGCGTTACTCGCAGGGCCACGGGCACTGAAGCTTTCTCT.

Points on this clonotype: A much larger clone is a single base away; this may be a read error. The conserved phenylalanine or tryptophan is not found at the CDR3 terminus, so this likely reflects a read error. DNA of the CDR3: TGTGCCAGCAGTCCTGGGACACCTCCCGAGTCACCCCTCCACCTT. Translated: CASSPGTPPESPLHL. The V gene is TRBV28, the J gene TRBJ1-6; tentative D call: TRBD1 (6 bases). Germline V gives CDR1 MDHEN, CDR2 SYDVKM. The CDR3 loop spans 15 amino acids. Trimming took 5 bases from V and 10 from J, leaving 18 bases between them.

Worth noting for this clonotype: Because it lacks the conserved phenylalanine or tryptophan at the end, this CDR3 is likely a read error. The rearrangement uses TRBV6-1 and TRBJ2-7; D may be TRBD2 (6 bases). This CDR3 comprises 18 residues. Germline CDR1 MNHNS, CDR2 SASEGT. The CDR3 sequence is CASSDFLPGLLGAYEQYY. CDR3 in DNA: TGTGCCAGCAGTGATTTCCTTCCGGGACTTTTAGGGGCTTACGAACAGTACTAC.

On this clonotype: A much larger clone lies a single base off, so this may be a read error. This chain uses TRBV7-9 with TRBJ2-1; TRBD2 aligns across 15 bases. V lost 4 bases, J lost 4 bases, and 5 bases stayed unmatched. The CDR3 spans 17 residues. The germline V gene encodes CDR1 SEHNR and CDR2 FQNEAQ (reference sequence). This chain's CDR3 is CASSSGTSGRTYNEQFF. CDR3 DNA: TGTGCCAGCAGCTCTGGGACTAGCGGGAGGACTTACAATGAGCAGTTCTTC.

The chain joins TRBV29-1 to TRBJ2-1, with 7 bases that match TRBD2. In germline, CDR1 is SQVTM, CDR2 ANQGSEA. Losses at the gene ends were 5 bases for V and 7 bases for J; bases not matched to a gene: 17. This CDR3 comprises 16 residues. The CDR3 sequence: CSVHPLADGRRNEQFF. CDR3 DNA: TGCAGCGTTCACCCTCTAGCGGATGGTAGGAGGAATGAGCAGTTCTTC.

A remark on this clonotype: In this CDR3 the conserved last residue, phenylalanine or tryptophan, is missing, so a read error is likely. The DNA is omitted, as the CDR3 cannot be located on it reliably, and the CDR3 follows TCRdb's listing. The chain couples TRBV6-1 to TRBJ1-1; the DNA was not used to check the table's D call, TRBD1. Germline V gene data show CDR1 as MNHNS and CDR2 as SASEGT. The length of the CDR3 is 16 amino acids, counting both ends. The CDR3 spells CATVPGQELGNTGALS.